This T cell receptor beta chain was observed in a study of blood T cell repertoires in COVID-19. The assay was immunoSEQ multiplex PCR, and TCRdb's table has in-frame clones only and misses some. This sample has fewer than 300,000 clones, with 75% to 85% found just once. The germline V and J ends were trimmed by 6 bases and 0 bases, with 8 bases remaining between them. This CDR3 region has 14 residues. Germline CDR1 reads MNHEY; CDR2 reads SVGAGI. The chain has TRBV6-5 and TRBJ2-2; D not resolved. The sequencing input was peripheral blood. This receptor was identified in a man between 45 and 60 years old with active or convalescent COVID-19. The CDR3 DNA reads TGTGCCAGCAGGCCCAGAACGAACACCGGGGAGCTGTTTTTT. It translates to CASRPRTNTGELFF.